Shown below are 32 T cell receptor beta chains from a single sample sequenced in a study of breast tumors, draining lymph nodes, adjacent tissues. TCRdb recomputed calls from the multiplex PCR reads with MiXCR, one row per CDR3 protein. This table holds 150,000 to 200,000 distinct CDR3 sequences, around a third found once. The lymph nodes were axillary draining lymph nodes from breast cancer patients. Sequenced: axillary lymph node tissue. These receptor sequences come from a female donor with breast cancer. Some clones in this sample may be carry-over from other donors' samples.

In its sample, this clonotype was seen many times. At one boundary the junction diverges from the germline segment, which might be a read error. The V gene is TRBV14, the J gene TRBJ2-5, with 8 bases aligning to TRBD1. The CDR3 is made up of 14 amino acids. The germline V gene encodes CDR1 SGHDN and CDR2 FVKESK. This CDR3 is CASSPQGARKTQSF. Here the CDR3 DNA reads TGTGCCAGCAGCCCCCAGGGGGCGCGAAAGACCCAGTCCTTC.

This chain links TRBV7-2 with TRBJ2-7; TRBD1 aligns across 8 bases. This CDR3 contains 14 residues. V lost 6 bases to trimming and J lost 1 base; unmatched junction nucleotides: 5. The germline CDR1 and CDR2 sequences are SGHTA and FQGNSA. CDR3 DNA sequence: TGTGCCAGCAGTTACCGACAGGGGTCCTACGAGCAGTACTTC. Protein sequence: CASSYRQGSYEQYF.

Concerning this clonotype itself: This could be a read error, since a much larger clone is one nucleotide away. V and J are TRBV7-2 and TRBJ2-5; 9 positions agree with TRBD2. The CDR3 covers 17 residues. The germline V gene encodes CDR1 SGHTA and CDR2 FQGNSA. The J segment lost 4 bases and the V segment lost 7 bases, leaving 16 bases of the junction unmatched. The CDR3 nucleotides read TGTGCCAGCAACCGTCAAGAAGCGGGGGGTATGGGAGAGACCCAGTACTTC. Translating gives CASNRQEAGGMGETQYF.

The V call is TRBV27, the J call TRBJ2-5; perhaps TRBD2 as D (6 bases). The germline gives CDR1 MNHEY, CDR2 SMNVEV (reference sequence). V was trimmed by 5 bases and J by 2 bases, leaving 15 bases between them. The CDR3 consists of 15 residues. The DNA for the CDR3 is TGTGCCAGCAGTACCCTGACTAGATGGCAAGAGACCCAGTACTTC. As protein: CASSTLTRWQETQYF.

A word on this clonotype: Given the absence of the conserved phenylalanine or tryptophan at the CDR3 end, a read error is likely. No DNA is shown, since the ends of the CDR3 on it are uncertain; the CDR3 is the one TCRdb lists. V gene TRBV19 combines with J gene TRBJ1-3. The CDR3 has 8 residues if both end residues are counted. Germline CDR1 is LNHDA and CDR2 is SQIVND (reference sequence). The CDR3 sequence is CASSISVA.

The DNA for the CDR3 is TGTGCCAGCAGCCAAGGCGGCGGGACCACCAGGGAGACCCAGCATTTT. This gives the protein CASSQGGGTTRETQHF. The J gene is TRBJ1-5, the V gene TRBV11-3, with D maybe TRBD1 (5 bases). The ends were cut back, 5 bases at V and 11 bases at J, with 25 bases in the middle. The CDR3 is made up of 16 amino acids. Germline loops: CDR1 SGHNT, CDR2 YENEEA.

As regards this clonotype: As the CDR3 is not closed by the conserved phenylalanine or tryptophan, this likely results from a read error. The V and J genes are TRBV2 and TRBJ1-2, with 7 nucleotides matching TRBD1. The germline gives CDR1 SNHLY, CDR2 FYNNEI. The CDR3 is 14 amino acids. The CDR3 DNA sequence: TGTGCCAGCAGTCGGGACAGCGCTAACTATAGCTACACCCTC. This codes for CASSRDSANYSYTL.

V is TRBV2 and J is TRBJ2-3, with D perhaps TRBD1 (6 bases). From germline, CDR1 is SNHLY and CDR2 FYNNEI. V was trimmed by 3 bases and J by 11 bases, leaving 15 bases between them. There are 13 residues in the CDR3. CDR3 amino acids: CASSDVRGYEQYF. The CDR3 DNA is TGTGCCAGCAGTGACGTCAGGGGATATGAGCAGTATTTT.

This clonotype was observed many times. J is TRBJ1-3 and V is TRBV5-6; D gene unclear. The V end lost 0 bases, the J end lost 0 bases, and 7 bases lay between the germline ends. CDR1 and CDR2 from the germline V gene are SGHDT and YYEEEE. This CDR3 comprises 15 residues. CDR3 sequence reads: CASSLVRASGNTIYF. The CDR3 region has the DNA TGTGCCAGCAGCTTGGTGAGAGCCTCTGGAAACACCATATATTTT.

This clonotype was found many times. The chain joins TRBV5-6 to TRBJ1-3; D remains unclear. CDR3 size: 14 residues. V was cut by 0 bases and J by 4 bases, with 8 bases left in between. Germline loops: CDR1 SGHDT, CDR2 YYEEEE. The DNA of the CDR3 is TGTGCCAGCAGCTTGGGGGCTGGGGGAAACACCATATATTTT. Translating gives CASSLGAGGNTIYF.

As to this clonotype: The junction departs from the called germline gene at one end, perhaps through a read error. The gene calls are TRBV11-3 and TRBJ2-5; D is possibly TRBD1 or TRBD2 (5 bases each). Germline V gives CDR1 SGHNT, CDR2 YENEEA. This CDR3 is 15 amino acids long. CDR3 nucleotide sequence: TGTGCCAGCAGCTTTGGGACGGTTCTAATAGGGACCCAGTGCTTC. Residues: CASSFGTVLIGTQCF.

Here the CDR3 reads CASSSYYDRVPRYEQYF. The CDR3 DNA is TGTGCCAGCAGCTCCTACTATGACAGGGTCCCCCGCTACGAGCAGTACTTC. V usage is TRBV7-8 and J usage is TRBJ2-7; TRBD1 aligns across 7 bases. V was pared by 4 bases and J by 3 bases, with 15 bases of the junction left unmatched. The CDR3 is 17 residues long. Looked up from germline, CDR1 is SGHVS and CDR2 is FQNEAQ.

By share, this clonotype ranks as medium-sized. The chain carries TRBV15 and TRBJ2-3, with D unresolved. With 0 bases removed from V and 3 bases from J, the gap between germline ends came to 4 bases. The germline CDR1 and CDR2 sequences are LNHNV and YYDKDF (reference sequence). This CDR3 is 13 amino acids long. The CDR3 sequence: CATSRETTDTQYF. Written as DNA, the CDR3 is TGTGCCACCAGCAGAGAAACAACAGATACGCAGTATTTT.

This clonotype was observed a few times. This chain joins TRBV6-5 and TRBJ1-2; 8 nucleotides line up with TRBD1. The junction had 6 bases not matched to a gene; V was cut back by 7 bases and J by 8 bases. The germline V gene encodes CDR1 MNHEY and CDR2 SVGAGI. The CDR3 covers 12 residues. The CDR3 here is CASTPAGGGYTF. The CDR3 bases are TGTGCCAGCACTCCCGCAGGGGGCGGCTACACCTTC.

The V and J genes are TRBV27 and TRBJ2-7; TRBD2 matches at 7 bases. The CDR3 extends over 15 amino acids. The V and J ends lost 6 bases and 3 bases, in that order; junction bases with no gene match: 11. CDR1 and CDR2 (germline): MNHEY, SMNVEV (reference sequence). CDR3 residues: CASRGLRLNHYEQYF. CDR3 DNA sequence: TGTGCCAGCAGGGGACTAAGACTCAATCACTACGAGCAGTACTTC.

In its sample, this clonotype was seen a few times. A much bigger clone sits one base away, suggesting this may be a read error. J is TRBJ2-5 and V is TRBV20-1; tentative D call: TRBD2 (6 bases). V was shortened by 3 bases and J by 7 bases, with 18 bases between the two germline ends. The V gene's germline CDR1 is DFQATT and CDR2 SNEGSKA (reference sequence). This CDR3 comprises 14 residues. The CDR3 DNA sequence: TGCAGTGCTAGGCGGGACTTGGGGGAAGCGACCCAGTACTTC. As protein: CSARRDLGEATQYF.

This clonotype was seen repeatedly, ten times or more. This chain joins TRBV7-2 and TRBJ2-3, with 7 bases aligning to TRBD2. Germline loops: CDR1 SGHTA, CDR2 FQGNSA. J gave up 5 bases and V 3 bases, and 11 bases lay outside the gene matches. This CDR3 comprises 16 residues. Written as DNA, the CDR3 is TGTGCCAGCAGCTTTAGTTGGCTAGCGGAGGGAGATACGCAGTATTTT. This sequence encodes CASSFSWLAEGDTQYF.

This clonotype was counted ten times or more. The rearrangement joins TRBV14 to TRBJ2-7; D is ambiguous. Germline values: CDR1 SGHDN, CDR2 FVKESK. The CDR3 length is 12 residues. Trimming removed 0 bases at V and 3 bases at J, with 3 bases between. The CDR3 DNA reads TGTGCCAGCAGCCAAGAGAACTACGAGCAGTACTTC. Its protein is CASSQENYEQYF.

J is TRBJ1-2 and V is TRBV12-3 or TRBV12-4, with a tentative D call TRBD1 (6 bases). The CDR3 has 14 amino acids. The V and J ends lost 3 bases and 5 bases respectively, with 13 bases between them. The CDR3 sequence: CASSFSAGAYGYTF. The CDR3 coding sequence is TGTGCCAGCAGTTTCTCGGCGGGGGCGTATGGCTACACCTTC.

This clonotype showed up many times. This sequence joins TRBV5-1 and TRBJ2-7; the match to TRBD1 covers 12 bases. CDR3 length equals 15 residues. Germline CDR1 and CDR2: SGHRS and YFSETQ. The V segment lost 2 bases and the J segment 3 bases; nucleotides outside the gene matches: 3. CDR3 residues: CASSFGTGGRYEQYF. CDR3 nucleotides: TGCGCCAGCAGCTTCGGGACAGGGGGCCGCTACGAGCAGTACTTC.

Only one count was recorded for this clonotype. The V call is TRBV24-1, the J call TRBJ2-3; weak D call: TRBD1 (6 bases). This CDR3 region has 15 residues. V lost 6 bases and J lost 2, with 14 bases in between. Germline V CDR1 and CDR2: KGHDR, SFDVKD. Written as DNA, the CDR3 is TGTGCCACCAGTTTAATGGGGGCTAACACAGATACGCAGTATTTT. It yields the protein CATSLMGANTDTQYF.

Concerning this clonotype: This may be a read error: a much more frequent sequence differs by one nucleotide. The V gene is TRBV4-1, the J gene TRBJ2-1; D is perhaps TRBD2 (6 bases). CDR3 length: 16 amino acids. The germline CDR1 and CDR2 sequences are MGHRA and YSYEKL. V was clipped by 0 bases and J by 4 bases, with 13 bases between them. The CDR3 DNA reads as TGCGCCAGCAGCCAAGATGGGCTAGCGAGGTACAATGAGCAGTTCTTC. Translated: CASSQDGLARYNEQFF.

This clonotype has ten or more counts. The CDR3, as DNA: TGTGCCAGCAGCTTCTGGACCGGATCAGATACGCAGTATTTT. As protein: CASSFWTGSDTQYF. The chain joins TRBV7-9 to TRBJ2-3; D call uncertain. Germline CDR1 is SEHNR and CDR2 is FQNEAQ (reference sequence). CDR3 size: 14 residues. V shed 3 bases and J shed 4 bases, with 11 bases lying between them.

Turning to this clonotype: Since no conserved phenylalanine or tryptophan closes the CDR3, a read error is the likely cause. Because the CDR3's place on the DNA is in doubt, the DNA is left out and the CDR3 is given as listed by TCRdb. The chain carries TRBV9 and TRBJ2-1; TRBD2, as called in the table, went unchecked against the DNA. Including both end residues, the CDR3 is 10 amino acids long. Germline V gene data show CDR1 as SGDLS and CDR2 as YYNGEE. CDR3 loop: CASSGQGLAG.

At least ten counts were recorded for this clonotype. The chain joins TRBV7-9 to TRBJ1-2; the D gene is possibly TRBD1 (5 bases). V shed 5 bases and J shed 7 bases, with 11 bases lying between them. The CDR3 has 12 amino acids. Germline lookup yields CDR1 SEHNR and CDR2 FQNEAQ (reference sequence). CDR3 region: CASSREGSGYTF. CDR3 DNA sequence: TGTGCCAGCAGCCGTGAGGGGAGTGGCTACACCTTC.

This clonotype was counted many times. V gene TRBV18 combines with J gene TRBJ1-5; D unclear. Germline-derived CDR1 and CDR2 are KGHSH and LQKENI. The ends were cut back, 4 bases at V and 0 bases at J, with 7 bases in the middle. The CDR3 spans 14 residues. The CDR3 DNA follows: TGTGCCAGCTCACGGACGTATAGCAATCAGCCCCAGCATTTT. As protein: CASSRTYSNQPQHF.

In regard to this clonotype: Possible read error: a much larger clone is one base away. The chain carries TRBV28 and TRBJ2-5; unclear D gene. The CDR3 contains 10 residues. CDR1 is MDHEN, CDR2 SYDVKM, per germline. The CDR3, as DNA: TGTGCCGGCAGCCAAGAGACCCAGTACTTC. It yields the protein CAGSQETQYF.

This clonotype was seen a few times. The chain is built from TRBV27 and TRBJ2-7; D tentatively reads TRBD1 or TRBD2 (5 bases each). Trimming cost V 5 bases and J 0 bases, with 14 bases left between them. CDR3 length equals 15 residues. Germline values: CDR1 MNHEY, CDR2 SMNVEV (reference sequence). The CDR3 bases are TGTGCCAGCAGTCCATATTGGGGGAACTCCTACGAGCAGTACTTC. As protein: CASSPYWGNSYEQYF.

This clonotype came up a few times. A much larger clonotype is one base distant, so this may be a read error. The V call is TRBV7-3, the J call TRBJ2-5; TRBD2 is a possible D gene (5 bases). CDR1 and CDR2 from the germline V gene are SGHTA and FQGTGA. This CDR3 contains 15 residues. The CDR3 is CASSSNGIPGETQHF. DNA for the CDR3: TGTGCCAGCAGCTCGAACGGGATCCCCGGTGAGACCCAGCACTTC.

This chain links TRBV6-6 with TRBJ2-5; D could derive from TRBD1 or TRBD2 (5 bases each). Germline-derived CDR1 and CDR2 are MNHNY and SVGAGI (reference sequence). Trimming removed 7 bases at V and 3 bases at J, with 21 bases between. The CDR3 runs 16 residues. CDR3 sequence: CASIPGAVTDKETQYF. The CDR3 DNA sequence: TGTGCCAGCATACCCGGGGCCGTCACAGATAAAGAGACCCAGTACTTC.

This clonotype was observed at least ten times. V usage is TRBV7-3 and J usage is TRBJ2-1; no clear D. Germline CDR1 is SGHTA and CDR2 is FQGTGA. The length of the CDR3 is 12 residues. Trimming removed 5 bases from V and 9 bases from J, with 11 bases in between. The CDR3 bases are TGTGCCAGCAGCACCTCTGGCGGTGAGCAGTTCTTC. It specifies CASSTSGGEQFF.

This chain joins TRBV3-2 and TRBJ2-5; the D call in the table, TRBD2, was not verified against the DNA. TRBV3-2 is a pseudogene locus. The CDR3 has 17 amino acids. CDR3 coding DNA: TGTGCCAGCAGCCACCGACCGGGACTAGCGGGGGAAGAGACCCAGTACTTC. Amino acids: CASSHRPGLAGEETQYF.